The 22 T cell receptor beta chains below come from one sample, sequenced in a study of vaccination and CD4 T cells after COVID-19. Described treatment: roughly ten-day PBMC culture with coronavirus spike peptide pools or control peptides (ViraFEST assay). The Oncomine TCR Beta short-read assay sequenced DNA from cultured CD4+ T cells. Via MiXCR, TCRdb re-called the PCR reads, giving one row per CDR3 protein. Of around 4,000 distinct CDR3 sequences in the sample, about 21% were seen once. Their recognized antigens are unknown. Sequencing was performed on CD4+ T cells from blood, cultured in vitro. The receptors were gathered from a human donor who had recovered from COVID-19.

This clonotype came up a few times. V and J are TRBV6-1 and TRBJ1-2, with TRBD1 matching 11 bases. Unmatched junction bases numbered 5, after V lost 5 bases and J lost 0 bases. Germline V gene data show CDR1 as MNHNS and CDR2 as SASEGT. The CDR3 is made up of 16 amino acids. The CDR3, as DNA: TGTGCCAGCAGTAGAGGGACAGGGGGGACTAACTATGGCTACACCTTC. The encoded protein is CASSRGTGGTNYGYTF.

The chain joins TRBV6-2 or TRBV6-3 to TRBJ2-7; 10 nucleotides line up with TRBD2. CDR3 length: 16 residues. With 5 bases clipped from V and 4 bases from J, the junction kept 11 bases outside the gene matches. Germline V gene sequence: CDR1 MNHEY, CDR2 SVGEGT. Written as DNA, the CDR3 is TGTGCCAGCAGTGCCCCGACCAGCGGGGGGGCTTACGAGCAGTACTTC. As protein: CASSAPTSGGAYEQYF.

By its share, this clonotype is medium-sized. J is TRBJ1-2 and V is TRBV5-4; a weak D match, TRBD1 (6 bases). V lost 0 bases and J lost 4, with 13 bases in between. Germline CDR1 SGHNT, CDR2 YYREEE (reference sequence). This CDR3 spans 15 amino acids. The CDR3 here is CASSLADSPFYGYTF. In nucleotides, the CDR3 is TGTGCCAGCAGCTTGGCGGACAGCCCGTTCTATGGCTACACCTTC.

The chain recombines TRBV6-1 with TRBJ1-5; 7 bases align to TRBD1. The CDR3 runs 14 residues. Germline V gives CDR1 MNHNS, CDR2 SASEGT. Trimming at V came to 6 bases and at J to 3 bases, leaving 5 bases not matched to a gene. CDR3 in amino acids: CASRMTGNNQPQHF. DNA for the CDR3: TGTGCCAGCAGGATGACAGGGAACAATCAGCCCCAGCATTTT.

The chain links TRBV6-5 to TRBJ1-2; perhaps TRBD1 as D (6 bases). There are 18 residues in the CDR3. Per germline, CDR1 MNHEY and CDR2 SVGAGI. With 0 bases removed from V and 2 bases from J, the gap between germline ends came to 19 bases. The CDR3 region has the DNA TGTGCCAGCAGTTACTCCCCTCAGGGGAGAAGGGTGAACTATGGCTACACCTTC. Translating gives CASSYSPQGRRVNYGYTF.

This clonotype was seen only a few times. This rearrangement joins TRBV6-1 to TRBJ1-2, with a weak D call TRBD1 (6 bases). The CDR3 sequence is 14 residues long. CDR1 and CDR2 from the germline V gene are MNHNS and SASEGT. Deletions cut 5 bases from V and 2 bases from J, with 12 bases between. CDR3 DNA: TGTGCCAGCAGTAACATGGACAGAAACTATGGCTACACCTTC. It is translated as CASSNMDRNYGYTF.

This clonotype is judged medium-sized. V usage is TRBV6-2 or TRBV6-3 and J usage is TRBJ2-3; 11 bases are a match to TRBD2. The CDR3 loop spans 16 amino acids. J gave up 3 bases and V 5 bases, and 7 bases lay outside the gene matches. Germline-derived CDR1 and CDR2 are MNHEY and SVGEGT. The CDR3 sequence: CASSPIRLAGTDTQYF. The CDR3 bases are TGTGCCAGCAGTCCAATCCGACTAGCGGGGACAGATACGCAGTATTTT.

This clonotype was counted a few times. V usage is TRBV5-1 and J usage is TRBJ1-6, with D tentatively TRBD1 (6 bases). The V gene lost 3 bases and the J gene lost 10 bases, with 20 bases spanning the gap. Per the germline V gene, CDR1 is SGHRS and CDR2 is YFSETQ. The CDR3 spans 16 residues. The chain's CDR3 is CASSWGPGTFLSPLHF. CDR3 sequence (DNA): TGCGCCAGCAGCTGGGGCCCCGGGACATTCCTCTCACCCCTCCACTTT.

Within the sample, this clonotype is medium-sized. The chain links TRBV20-1 to TRBJ1-1; tentatively, D is TRBD1 (6 bases). The V gene lost 8 bases and the J gene lost 3 bases, with 13 bases spanning the gap. Germline CDR1 is DFQATT and CDR2 is SNEGSKA (reference sequence). CDR3 length equals 12 residues. CDR3 sequence reads: CSTGHGDTEAFF. Written as DNA, the CDR3 is TGCAGTACGGGACACGGAGACACTGAAGCTTTCTTT.

This clonotype counts as large. V and J are TRBV27 and TRBJ2-5; TRBD2 aligns across 8 bases. Germline assignment: CDR1 MNHEY and CDR2 SMNVEV (reference sequence). V lost 2 bases, J lost 5 bases, and 7 bases stayed unmatched. The CDR3 extends over 15 amino acids. The CDR3 coding sequence is TGTGCCAGCAGTTTAAACGGGGGGGCCTGGGAGACCCAGTACTTC. Translation: CASSLNGGAWETQYF.

This clonotype rates as large. The rearrangement joins TRBV20-1 to TRBJ2-3, with 7 bases lining up with TRBD2. J was trimmed by 1 base and V by 5 bases; bases with no gene match: 3. Germline V lookup: CDR1 DFQATT, CDR2 SNEGSKA (reference sequence). The CDR3 is 13 amino acids. CDR3 sequence reads: CSAQRGGTDTQYF. The CDR3 bases are TGCAGTGCTCAGCGGGGAGGCACAGATACGCAGTATTTT.

The chain recombines TRBV30 with TRBJ1-3, with D perhaps TRBD1 (6 bases). This CDR3 comprises 14 residues. V was trimmed by 0 bases and J by 4 bases, leaving 10 bases between them. CDR1 and CDR2 (germline): GTSNPN, SVGIG (reference sequence). Written as DNA, the CDR3 is TGTGCCTGGAGTGTCGGGACAAGAGGAAACACCATATATTTT. Its translation: CAWSVGTRGNTIYF. Filled out from reference TRBV30 and TRBJ1-3, the complete variable domain reads SQTIHQWPATLVQPVGSPLSLECTVEGTSNPNLYWYRQAAGRGLQLLFYSVGIGQISSEVPQNLSASRPQDRQFILSSKKLLLSDSGFYLCAWSVGTRGNTIYFGEGSWLTVV.

This clonotype showed up just a few times. The rearrangement uses TRBV19 and TRBJ1-5; maybe TRBD1 (5 bases). Germline CDR1 LNHDA, CDR2 SQIVND (reference sequence). There are 12 residues in the CDR3. V was shortened by 8 bases and J by 8 bases, with 13 bases between the two germline ends. The CDR3 nucleotides read TGTGCCAGTTTCGGGGGTTATAAGCCCCAGCATTTT. It is translated as CASFGGYKPQHF.

This clonotype showed up just a few times. The V and J genes are TRBV19 and TRBJ1-2, with a possible D match to TRBD1 (6 bases). Per germline, CDR1 LNHDA and CDR2 SQIVND (reference sequence). The V end was cut by 2 bases, the J end by 8 bases, with 18 bases between. This CDR3 comprises 15 residues. Written as DNA, the CDR3 is TGTGCCAGTAGTATATCCGGGACATCGAATTACGGCTACACCTTC. It yields the protein CASSISGTSNYGYTF.

CDR3 coding DNA: TGTGCCAGCAGTGAAGGACAGCCGATGTTGACCTATGGCTACACCTTC. Translating gives CASSEGQPMLTYGYTF. The gene calls are TRBV6-1 and TRBJ1-2; a possible D gene is TRBD1 (5 bases). From germline, CDR1 is MNHNS and CDR2 SASEGT. This CDR3 contains 16 residues. Deletions cut 1 base from V and 4 bases from J, with 16 bases between.

This clonotype has more than one count but fewer than ten. V and J are TRBV12-3 or TRBV12-4 and TRBJ2-2, with D uncertain. Trimming shortened V by 6 bases and J by 3 bases, and 11 bases separated the two germline ends. This CDR3 region has 14 residues. In DNA form, the CDR3 reads TGTGCCAGCAGCTCTACACCGTACACCGGGGAGCTGTTTTTT. Its translation: CASSSTPYTGELFF.

The chain is built from TRBV29-1 and TRBJ1-1; D ambiguous. The CDR3 loop spans 14 amino acids. The V and J ends lost 5 bases and 5 bases respectively, with 18 bases between them. Germline loops: CDR1 SQVTM, CDR2 ANQGSEA. The CDR3 DNA reads TGCAGCGTTAGTCCCCTCCAAACGGGGACTGAAGCTTTCTTT. Amino acid sequence: CSVSPLQTGTEAFF.

This chain links TRBV7-9 with TRBJ1-4, with 10 bases that match TRBD1. CDR3 length: 15 amino acids. Losses at the gene ends were 6 bases for V and 1 base for J; bases not matched to a gene: 2. Germline loops: CDR1 SEHNR, CDR2 FQNEAQ (reference sequence). As DNA, the CDR3 is TGTGCCAGCAGTCGGGACAGGGGAACTAATGAAAAACTGTTTTTT. Translated, it gives CASSRDRGTNEKLFF.

The CDR3 protein is CASSLTTRGTQYF. The CDR3 coding sequence is TGTGCCAGCAGCTTAACGACCCGGGGGACCCAGTACTTC. The chain carries TRBV7-3 and TRBJ2-5, with TRBD2 as a possible D gene (5 bases). Trimming removed 0 bases from V and 7 bases from J, with 9 bases in between. The CDR3 is 13 residues long. Germline-derived CDR1 and CDR2 are SGHTA and FQGTGA.

This clonotype is categorized as medium-sized. The rearrangement uses TRBV19 and TRBJ2-2, with D perhaps TRBD2 (7 bases). The germline gives CDR1 LNHDA, CDR2 SQIVND (reference sequence). V was clipped by 8 bases and J by 4 bases, with 17 bases between them. The CDR3 loop spans 15 amino acids. CDR3 in DNA: TGTGCCAGTCATAGGGGGGGCTCAGGCACCGGGGAGCTGTTTTTT. Residues: CASHRGGSGTGELFF.

This clonotype was observed a single time. J is TRBJ1-1 and V is TRBV25-1; D is perhaps TRBD1 (5 bases). Germline V gene lookup returns CDR1 MGHDK and CDR2 SYGVNS. CDR3 length equals 13 residues. V shed 4 bases and J shed 1 base, with 7 bases lying between them. The CDR3, as DNA: TGTGCCAGCAGTGGGGGCGCGAACACTGAAGCTTTCTTT. This sequence encodes CASSGGANTEAFF.

This clonotype is deemed medium-sized. The chain is built from TRBV6-1 and TRBJ1-1; a possible D gene is TRBD1 (6 bases). Germline-derived CDR1 and CDR2 are MNHNS and SASEGT. V gave up 6 bases and J gave up 4 bases, with 12 bases separating them. CDR3 length equals 13 residues. The CDR3 region has the DNA TGTGCCAGCAGAGAGGGGGTTAGCACTGAAGCTTTCTTT. Translating gives CASREGVSTEAFF.